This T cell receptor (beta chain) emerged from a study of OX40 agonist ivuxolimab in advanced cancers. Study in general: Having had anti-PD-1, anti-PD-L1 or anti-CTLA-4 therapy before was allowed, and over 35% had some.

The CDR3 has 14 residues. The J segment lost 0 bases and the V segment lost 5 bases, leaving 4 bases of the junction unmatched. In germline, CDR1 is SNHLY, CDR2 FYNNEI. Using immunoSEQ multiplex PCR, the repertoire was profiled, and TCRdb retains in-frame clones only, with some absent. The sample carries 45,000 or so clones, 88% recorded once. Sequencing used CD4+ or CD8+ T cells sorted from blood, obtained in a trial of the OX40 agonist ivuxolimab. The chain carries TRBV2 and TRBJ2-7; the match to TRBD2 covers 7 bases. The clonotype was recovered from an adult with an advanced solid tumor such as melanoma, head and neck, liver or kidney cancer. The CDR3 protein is CASSTGGFSYEQYF. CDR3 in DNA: TGTGCCAGCAGTACGGGAGGCTTCTCCTACGAGCAGTACTTC.